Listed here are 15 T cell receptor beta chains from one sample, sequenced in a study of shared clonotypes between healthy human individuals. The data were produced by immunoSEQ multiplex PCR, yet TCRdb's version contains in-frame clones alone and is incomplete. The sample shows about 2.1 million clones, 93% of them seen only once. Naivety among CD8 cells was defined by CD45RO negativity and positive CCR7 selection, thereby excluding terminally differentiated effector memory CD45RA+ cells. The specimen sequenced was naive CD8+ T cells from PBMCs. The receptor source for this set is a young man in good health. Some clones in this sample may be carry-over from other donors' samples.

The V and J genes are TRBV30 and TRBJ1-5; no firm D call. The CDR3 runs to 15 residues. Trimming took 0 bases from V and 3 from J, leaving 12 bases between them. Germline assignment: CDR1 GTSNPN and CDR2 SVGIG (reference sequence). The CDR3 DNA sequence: TGTGCCTGGAGTGTAAGTAGGAGCGTCAATCAGCCCCAGCATTTT. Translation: CAWSVSRSVNQPQHF.

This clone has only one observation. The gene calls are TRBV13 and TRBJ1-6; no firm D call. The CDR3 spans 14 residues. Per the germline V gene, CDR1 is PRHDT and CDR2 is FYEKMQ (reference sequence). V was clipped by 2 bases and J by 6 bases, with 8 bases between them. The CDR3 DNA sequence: TGTGCCAGCAGCTTATCGGTCAGTAATTCACCCCTCCACTTT. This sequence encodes CASSLSVSNSPLHF.

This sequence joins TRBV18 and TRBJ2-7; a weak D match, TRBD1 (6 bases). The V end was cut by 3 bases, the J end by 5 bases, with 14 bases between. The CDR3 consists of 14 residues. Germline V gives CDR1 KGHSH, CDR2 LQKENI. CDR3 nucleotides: TGTGCCAGCTCACCGTACAAACAGGGCCACGAGCAGTACTTC. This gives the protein CASSPYKQGHEQYF.

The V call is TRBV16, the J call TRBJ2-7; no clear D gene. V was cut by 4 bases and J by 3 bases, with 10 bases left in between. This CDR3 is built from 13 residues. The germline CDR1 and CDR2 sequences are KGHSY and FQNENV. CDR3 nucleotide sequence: TGTGCCAGCAGCCGACCCACGCTCTACGAGCAGTACTTC. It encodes CASSRPTLYEQYF.

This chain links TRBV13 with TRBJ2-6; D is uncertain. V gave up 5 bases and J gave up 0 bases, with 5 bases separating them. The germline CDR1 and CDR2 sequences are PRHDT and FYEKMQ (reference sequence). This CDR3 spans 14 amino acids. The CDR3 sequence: CASSPYSGANVLTF. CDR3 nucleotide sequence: TGTGCCAGCAGCCCTTACTCTGGGGCCAACGTCCTGACTTTC.

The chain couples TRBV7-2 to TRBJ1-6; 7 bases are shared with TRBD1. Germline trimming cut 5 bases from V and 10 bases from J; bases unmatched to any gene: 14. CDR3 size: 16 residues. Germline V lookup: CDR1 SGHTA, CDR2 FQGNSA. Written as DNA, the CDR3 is TGTGCCAGCAGCCTAGATGCGGACAGGCTCGACTCACCCCTCCACTTT. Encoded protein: CASSLDADRLDSPLHF. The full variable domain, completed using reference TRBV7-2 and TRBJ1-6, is GAGVSQSPSNKVTEKGKDVELRCDPISGHTALYWYRQSLGQGLEFLIYFQGNSAPDKSGLPSDRFSAERTGGSVSTLTIQRTQQEDSAVYLCASSLDADRLDSPLHFGNGTRLTVT.

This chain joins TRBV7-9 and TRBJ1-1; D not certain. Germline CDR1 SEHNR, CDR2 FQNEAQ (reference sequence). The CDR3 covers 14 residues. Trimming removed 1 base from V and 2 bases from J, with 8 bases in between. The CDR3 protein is CASSLGTTNTEAFF. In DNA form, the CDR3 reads TGTGCCAGCAGCTTAGGGACCACAAACACTGAAGCTTTCTTT.

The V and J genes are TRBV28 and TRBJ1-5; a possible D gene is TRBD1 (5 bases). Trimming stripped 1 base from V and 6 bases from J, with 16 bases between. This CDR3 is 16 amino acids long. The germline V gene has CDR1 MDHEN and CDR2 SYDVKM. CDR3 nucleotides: TGTGCCAGCAGTTTATATGACACTCCCGGGGGTCAGCCCCAGCATTTT. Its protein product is CASSLYDTPGGQPQHF.

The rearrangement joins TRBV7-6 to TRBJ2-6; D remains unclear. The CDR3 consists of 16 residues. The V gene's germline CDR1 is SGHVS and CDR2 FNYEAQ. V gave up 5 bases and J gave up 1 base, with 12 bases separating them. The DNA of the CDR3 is TGTGCCAGCAGCCCCGGGTTGGGATCTGGGGCCAACGTCCTGACTTTC. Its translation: CASSPGLGSGANVLTF.

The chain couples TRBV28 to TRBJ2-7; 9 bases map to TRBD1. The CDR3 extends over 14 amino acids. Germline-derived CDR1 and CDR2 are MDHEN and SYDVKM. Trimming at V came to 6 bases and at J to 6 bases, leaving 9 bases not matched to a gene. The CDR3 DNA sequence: TGTGCCAGCAGCGAAGTGGGACAGGGAGGCGAGCAGTACTTC. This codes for CASSEVGQGGEQYF. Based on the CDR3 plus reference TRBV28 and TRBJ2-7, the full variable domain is DVKVTQSSRYLVKRTGEKVFLECVQDMDHENMFWYRQDPGLGLRLIYFSYDVKMKEKGDIPEGYSVSREKKERFSLILESASTNQTSMYLCASSEVGQGGEQYFGPGTRLTVT.

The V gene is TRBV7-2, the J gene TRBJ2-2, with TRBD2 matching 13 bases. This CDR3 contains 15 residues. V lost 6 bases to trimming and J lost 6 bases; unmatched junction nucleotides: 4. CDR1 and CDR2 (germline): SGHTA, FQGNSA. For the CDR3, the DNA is TGTGCCAGCAGTTCGGGACTAGCGGGATCCGGGGAGCTGTTTTTT. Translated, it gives CASSSGLAGSGELFF.

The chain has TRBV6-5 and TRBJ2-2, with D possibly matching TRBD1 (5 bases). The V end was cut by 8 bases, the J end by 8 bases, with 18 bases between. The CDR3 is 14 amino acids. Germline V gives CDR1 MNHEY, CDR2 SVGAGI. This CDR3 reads CASRPGRASGELFF. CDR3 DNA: TGTGCCAGCCGGCCTGGCAGGGCATCAGGGGAGCTGTTTTTT.

This chain's CDR3 is CASSQGGASAFF. The CDR3 region has the DNA TGCGCCAGCAGCCAAGGGGGGGCATCAGCTTTCTTT. The gene calls are TRBV4-1 and TRBJ1-1; D possibly corresponds to TRBD1 (6 bases). V dropped 1 base and J dropped 10 bases, with 10 bases sitting between them. This CDR3 is built from 12 residues. Per germline, CDR1 MGHRA and CDR2 YSYEKL.

The CDR3 DNA is TGCGCCAGCAGATTGACAGGGGGCGGCAATCAGCCCCAGCATTTT. Residues: CASRLTGGGNQPQHF. The chain is built from TRBV5-1 and TRBJ1-5, with 10 bases matching TRBD1. V dropped 5 bases and J dropped 2; count of bases not matched to a gene: 4. CDR1 is SGHRS and CDR2 is YFSETQ in the germline V gene. The CDR3 has 15 amino acids.

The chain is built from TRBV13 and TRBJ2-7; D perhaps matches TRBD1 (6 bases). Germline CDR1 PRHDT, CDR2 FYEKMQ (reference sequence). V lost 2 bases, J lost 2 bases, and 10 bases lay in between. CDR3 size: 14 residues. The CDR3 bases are TGTGCCAGCAGCTTACTGGACAGCACCTACGAGCAGTACTTC. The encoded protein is CASSLLDSTYEQYF.